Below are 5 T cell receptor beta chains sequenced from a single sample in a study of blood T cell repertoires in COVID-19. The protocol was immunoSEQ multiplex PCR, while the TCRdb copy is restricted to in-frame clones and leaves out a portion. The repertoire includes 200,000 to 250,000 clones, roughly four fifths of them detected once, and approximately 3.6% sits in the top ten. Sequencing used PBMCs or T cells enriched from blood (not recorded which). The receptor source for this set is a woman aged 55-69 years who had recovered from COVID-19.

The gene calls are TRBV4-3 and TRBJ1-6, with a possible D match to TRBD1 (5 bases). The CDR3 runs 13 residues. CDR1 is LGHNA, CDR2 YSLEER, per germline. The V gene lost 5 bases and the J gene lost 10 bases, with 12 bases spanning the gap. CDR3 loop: CASSFQTASPLHF. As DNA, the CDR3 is TGCGCCAGCAGCTTCCAGACAGCATCACCCCTCCACTTT.

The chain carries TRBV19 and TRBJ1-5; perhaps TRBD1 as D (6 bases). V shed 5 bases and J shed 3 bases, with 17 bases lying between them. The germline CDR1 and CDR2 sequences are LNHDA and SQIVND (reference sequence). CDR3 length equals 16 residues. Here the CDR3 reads CASSPRQVPINQPQHF. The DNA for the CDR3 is TGTGCCAGTAGTCCCAGACAGGTACCCATCAATCAGCCCCAGCATTTT.

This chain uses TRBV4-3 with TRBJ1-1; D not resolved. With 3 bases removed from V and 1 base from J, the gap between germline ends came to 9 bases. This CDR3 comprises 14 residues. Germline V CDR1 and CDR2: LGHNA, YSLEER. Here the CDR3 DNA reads TGCGCCAGCAGCCACGATCGGTCGAACACTGAAGCTTTCTTT. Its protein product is CASSHDRSNTEAFF.

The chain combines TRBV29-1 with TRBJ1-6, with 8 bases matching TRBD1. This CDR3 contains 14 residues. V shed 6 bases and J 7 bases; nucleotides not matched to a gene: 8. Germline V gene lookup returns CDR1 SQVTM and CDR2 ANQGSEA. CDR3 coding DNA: TGCAGCGTCCGGACGACAGGGGACAATTCACCCCTCCACTTT. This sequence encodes CSVRTTGDNSPLHF.

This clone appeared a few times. Written as DNA, the CDR3 is TGCGCCAGCAGCCCCCCCGGCAGGGAGAACACCGGGGAGCTGTTTTTT. Translated: CASSPPGRENTGELFF. V and J are TRBV5-1 and TRBJ2-2; D might be TRBD1 (5 bases). Trimming took off 4 bases at V and 1 base at J, with 14 bases between the two ends. The CDR3 runs to 16 residues. The germline gives CDR1 SGHRS, CDR2 YFSETQ.